The 23 T cell receptor beta chains below were found in one sample sequenced in a study of metastatic and nonmetastatic thyroid tumors. Not a single patient had been given any form of treatment at any point before undergoing thyroid surgery. TCRdb reprocessed the PCR reads using MiXCR. The sample contains roughly 61,000 clones, about 3.8% of which appear only once. The sample consisted of blood. The receptors were gathered from a female donor with papillary thyroid cancer or a benign thyroid nodule (not recorded which). Some clones in this sample may be carry-over from other donors' samples.

This clone occurred many times. The chain links TRBV12-3 or TRBV12-4 to TRBJ1-5, with a possible D match to TRBD1 (5 bases). This CDR3 is built from 15 residues. The V end was cut by 4 bases, the J end by 3 bases, with 13 bases between. CDR3 bases: TGTGCCAGCAGTTCGTCAGGGTCTTACAATCAGCCCCAGCATTTT. Residues: CASSSSGSYNQPQHF.

The chain recombines TRBV6-1 with TRBJ2-1; 9 bases match TRBD2. Germline trimming cut 4 bases from V and 9 bases from J; bases unmatched to any gene: 7. CDR1 and CDR2 (germline): MNHNS, SASEGT. CDR3 size: 14 residues. CDR3 sequence: CASSVSGRSLEQFF. The CDR3 region has the DNA TGTGCCAGCAGTGTGAGCGGGAGGTCTCTTGAGCAGTTCTTC.

This sequence joins TRBV6-1 and TRBJ1-2; 8 bases are shared with TRBD1. Per germline, CDR1 MNHNS and CDR2 SASEGT. Losses at the gene ends were 4 bases for V and 7 bases for J; bases not matched to a gene: 2. This CDR3 comprises 12 residues. CDR3 residues: CASSVRGLGYTF. The CDR3 DNA sequence: TGTGCCAGCAGTGTCAGGGGGCTTGGCTACACCTTC.

CDR3: CSAVSGGANNEQFF. Here the CDR3 DNA reads TGCAGTGCCGTTAGCGGGGGGGCGAACAATGAGCAGTTCTTC. The rearrangement links TRBV20-1 to TRBJ2-1, with 11 bases that match TRBD2. Germline CDR1 and CDR2: DFQATT and SNEGSKA (reference sequence). CDR3 size: 14 residues. V trimming: 6 bases; J trimming: 5 bases; junction bases outside the gene matches: 6.

This clone has a count of ten or more. The J gene is TRBJ1-6, the V gene TRBV19; TRBD1 is a possible D gene (5 bases). Trimming removed 4 bases from V and 0 bases from J, with 7 bases in between. Germline V gives CDR1 LNHDA, CDR2 SQIVND (reference sequence). CDR3 length: 15 residues. The CDR3 region is CASSTGTSYNSPLHF. DNA of the CDR3: TGTGCCAGTAGTACAGGGACCTCCTATAATTCACCCCTCCACTTT. The whole variable domain, filled in from reference TRBV19 and TRBJ1-6, reads DGGITQSPKYLFRKEGQNVTLSCEQNLNHDAMYWYRQDPGQGLRLIYYSQIVNDFQKGDIAEGYSVSREKKESFPLTVTSAQKNPTAFYLCASSTGTSYNSPLHFGNGTRLTVT.

The table lists this clone with many counts. The chain is built from TRBV5-6 and TRBJ1-5; 8 positions match TRBD1. The CDR3 is 17 amino acids. J lost 0 bases, V lost 4 bases, and 9 bases had no gene match. Germline CDR1 and CDR2: SGHDT and YYEEEE. CDR3 nucleotides: TGTGCCAGCAGCCGACGGACAGGGCGATATAGCAATCAGCCCCAGCATTTT. Translating gives CASSRRTGRYSNQPQHF.

As concerns this clone: Just one base apart from a much larger clone, this may be a read error. Other nucleotide sequences in the sample specify the same CDR3. J is TRBJ2-5 and V is TRBV10-3; TRBD2 aligns across 8 bases. Germline trimming cut 10 bases from V and 4 bases from J; bases unmatched to any gene: 11. CDR1 is ENHRY and CDR2 is SYGVKD in the germline V gene. This CDR3 is built from 14 residues. DNA of the CDR3: TGTGCCAGCTCTGGTCGGGAGGGCCGAGAGACCCAGTACTTC. Its translation: CASSGREGRETQYF.

There are many counts of this clone. This chain uses TRBV19 with TRBJ2-1; TRBD2 matches 10 bases. CDR1 and CDR2 (germline): LNHDA, SQIVND (reference sequence). This CDR3 has 15 amino acids. V gave up 2 bases and J gave up 7 bases; unmatched junction bases: 5. DNA of the CDR3: TGTGCCAGTAGTATATGGCTAGCGGGAGTTAATGAGCAGTTCTTC. Protein: CASSIWLAGVNEQFF.

This clone showed up many times. This chain links TRBV6-1 with TRBJ2-3; 8 positions match TRBD1. This CDR3 spans 15 amino acids. V lost 7 bases and J lost 3; bases outside the gene matches: 9. Germline loops: CDR1 MNHNS, CDR2 SASEGT. The CDR3 here is CASNMGQVETDTQYF. CDR3 DNA sequence: TGTGCCAGCAATATGGGACAGGTGGAAACAGATACGCAGTATTTT.

This clone was counted many times. V gene TRBV5-1 combines with J gene TRBJ2-7; D uncertain. The V and J ends lost 0 bases and 0 bases respectively, with 10 bases between them. The CDR3 spans 15 residues. Germline assignment: CDR1 SGHRS and CDR2 YFSETQ. Written as DNA, the CDR3 is TGCGCCAGCAGCTTGGAGGTTGGATCCTCCTACGAGCAGTACTTC. Encoded protein: CASSLEVGSSYEQYF.

Note on this clone: This same CDR3 is encoded by further DNA sequences in the sample. The CDR3 DNA reads as TGTGCCAGCAGCCAAGATAGTACAGATACGCAGTATTTT. This gives the protein CASSQDSTDTQYF. The gene calls are TRBV3-1 and TRBJ2-3; no clear D. Trimming removed 0 bases from V and 3 bases from J, with 4 bases in between. The germline gives CDR1 LGHDT, CDR2 YNNKEL (reference sequence). This CDR3 is 13 amino acids long.

In its sample, this clone was seen many times. This rearrangement joins TRBV20-1 to TRBJ2-3; D is unresolved. The CDR3 contains 15 residues. The germline CDR1 and CDR2 sequences are DFQATT and SNEGSKA (reference sequence). The V end was cut by 0 bases, the J end by 0 bases, with 10 bases between. CDR3 sequence: CSARDLGTSTDTQYF. CDR3 sequence (DNA): TGCAGTGCTAGAGATTTAGGAACTAGCACAGATACGCAGTATTTT.

This clone was seen more than once but under ten times. This chain links TRBV18 with TRBJ2-1; no clear D. Per germline, CDR1 KGHSH and CDR2 LQKENI. Trimming left V 2 bases short and J 0 bases short, with 8 bases between. The CDR3 runs 15 residues. This CDR3 reads CASSPDLISYNEQFF. The CDR3 coding sequence is TGTGCCAGCTCACCAGACCTGATCTCCTACAATGAGCAGTTCTTC.

The table lists this clone with many counts. In the same sample, other DNA sequences code for this CDR3. The chain joins TRBV20-1 to TRBJ2-5; D possibly matches TRBD1 or TRBD2 (5 bases each). V was cut by 6 bases and J by 4 bases, with 15 bases left in between. This CDR3 is built from 13 residues. Germline CDR1 is DFQATT and CDR2 is SNEGSKA (reference sequence). CDR3 protein: CSARPGPGETQYF. The CDR3 DNA follows: TGCAGTGCCCGGCCGGGGCCGGGAGAGACCCAGTACTTC.

This clone was seen at least ten times. The V call is TRBV7-2, the J call TRBJ1-5, with no clear D. CDR1 is SGHTA, CDR2 FQGNSA, per germline. This CDR3 is 12 amino acids long. V lost 1 base and J lost 3, with 1 base in between. The CDR3 sequence: CASSLDNQPQHF. In DNA, the CDR3 is TGTGCCAGCAGCTTAGACAATCAGCCCCAGCATTTT.

This clone was seen ten or more times. The chain joins TRBV19 to TRBJ2-7; TRBD1 agrees at 8 bases. The CDR3 has 12 residues. From germline, CDR1 is LNHDA and CDR2 SQIVND (reference sequence). V was pared by 8 bases and J by 9 bases, with 9 bases of the junction left unmatched. The CDR3 sequence is CASPDRVEGQYF. In DNA, the CDR3 is TGTGCCAGTCCGGACAGGGTAGAAGGGCAGTACTTC.

This clone appeared many times. The chain is built from TRBV11-2 and TRBJ2-3; TRBD1 matches at 9 bases. From germline, CDR1 is SGHAT and CDR2 FQNNGV. With 2 bases clipped from V and 1 base from J, the junction kept 10 bases outside the gene matches. CDR3 length equals 18 residues. The CDR3 coding sequence is TGTGCCAGCAGCTTATTTATCGAAAGGGACAGGGGCACAGATACGCAGTATTTT. It translates to CASSLFIERDRGTDTQYF. The full variable domain, with the rest looked up from reference TRBV11-2 and TRBJ2-3, is EAGVAQSPRYKIIEKRQSVAFWCNPISGHATLYWYQQILGQGPKLLIQFQNNGVVDDSQLPKDRFSAERLKGVDSTLKIQPAKLEDSAVYLCASSLFIERDRGTDTQYFGPGTRLTVL.

This clone showed up just a few times. The chain recombines TRBV6-5 with TRBJ2-7; 7 bases are shared with TRBD1. V was clipped by 5 bases and J by 1 base; unmatched bases: 2. The germline V gene has CDR1 MNHEY and CDR2 SVGAGI. This CDR3 spans 13 amino acids. The CDR3 region has the DNA TGTGCCAGCAGTCACAGGGGATCCTACGAGCAGTACTTC. Amino acid sequence: CASSHRGSYEQYF.

Ten or more counts support this clone. CDR3 residues: CASSSLATDTQYF. The CDR3 bases are TGCGCCAGCAGCTCGCTGGCCACAGATACGCAGTATTTT. The J gene is TRBJ2-3, the V gene TRBV5-1; no reliable D call. This CDR3 is 13 amino acids long. Trimming shortened V by 3 bases and J by 2 bases, and 7 bases separated the two germline ends. Per germline, CDR1 SGHRS and CDR2 YFSETQ. The variable domain in full, with the rest retrieved from reference TRBV5-1 and TRBJ2-3, is KAGVTQTPRYLIKTRGQQVTLSCSPISGHRSVSWYQQTPGQGLQFLFEYFSETQRNKGNFPGRFSGRQFSNSRSEMNVSTLELGDSALYLCASSSLATDTQYFGPGTRLTVL.

This clone has a handful of counts. This could be a read error, since a much larger clone is one nucleotide away. The same CDR3 can be traced to other DNA sequences in this sample. The V and J genes are TRBV6-1 and TRBJ2-4; D possibly corresponds to TRBD1 (5 bases). Trimming stripped 3 bases from V and 1 base from J, with 19 bases between. CDR1 is MNHNS and CDR2 is SASEGT in the germline V gene. This CDR3 comprises 18 residues. The CDR3 DNA sequence: TGTGCCAGCAGTGAGGTTGGGTTGGCAGGGAAGGCCAAAAACATTCAGTACTTC. This encodes CASSEVGLAGKAKNIQYF.

The chain uses TRBV2 and TRBJ2-5, with D possibly being TRBD1 or TRBD2 (5 bases each). The end of the DNA fits TRBJ2-1 better, so the J call may be wrong. Germline V lookup: CDR1 SNHLY, CDR2 FYNNEI. The CDR3 spans 15 residues. The CDR3 DNA reads as TGTGCCAGCAGCGAAAAGGAAAGCCTCAAGGGGACCCAGTTCTTC. This translates into CASSEKESLKGTQFF.

Many counts were recorded for this clone. The chain recombines TRBV6-1 with TRBJ2-3; D ambiguous. The CDR3 sequence is 13 residues long. V was shortened by 4 bases and J by 4 bases, with 9 bases between the two germline ends. Germline loops: CDR1 MNHNS, CDR2 SASEGT. The CDR3: CASSALLSDTQYF. CDR3 bases: TGTGCCAGCAGTGCCCTACTATCAGATACGCAGTATTTT.

Concerning this clone: At the DNA level, this CDR3 is encoded by other sequences in the same sample as well. This chain connects TRBV18 to TRBJ1-1; no firm D call. Looked up from germline, CDR1 is KGHSH and CDR2 is LQKENI. The ends were cut back, 2 bases at V and 4 bases at J, with 11 bases in the middle. The CDR3 contains 14 residues. For the CDR3, the DNA is TGTGCCAGCTCACCAGGGTTATCAGGCACTGAAGCTTTCTTT. Its translation: CASSPGLSGTEAFF.